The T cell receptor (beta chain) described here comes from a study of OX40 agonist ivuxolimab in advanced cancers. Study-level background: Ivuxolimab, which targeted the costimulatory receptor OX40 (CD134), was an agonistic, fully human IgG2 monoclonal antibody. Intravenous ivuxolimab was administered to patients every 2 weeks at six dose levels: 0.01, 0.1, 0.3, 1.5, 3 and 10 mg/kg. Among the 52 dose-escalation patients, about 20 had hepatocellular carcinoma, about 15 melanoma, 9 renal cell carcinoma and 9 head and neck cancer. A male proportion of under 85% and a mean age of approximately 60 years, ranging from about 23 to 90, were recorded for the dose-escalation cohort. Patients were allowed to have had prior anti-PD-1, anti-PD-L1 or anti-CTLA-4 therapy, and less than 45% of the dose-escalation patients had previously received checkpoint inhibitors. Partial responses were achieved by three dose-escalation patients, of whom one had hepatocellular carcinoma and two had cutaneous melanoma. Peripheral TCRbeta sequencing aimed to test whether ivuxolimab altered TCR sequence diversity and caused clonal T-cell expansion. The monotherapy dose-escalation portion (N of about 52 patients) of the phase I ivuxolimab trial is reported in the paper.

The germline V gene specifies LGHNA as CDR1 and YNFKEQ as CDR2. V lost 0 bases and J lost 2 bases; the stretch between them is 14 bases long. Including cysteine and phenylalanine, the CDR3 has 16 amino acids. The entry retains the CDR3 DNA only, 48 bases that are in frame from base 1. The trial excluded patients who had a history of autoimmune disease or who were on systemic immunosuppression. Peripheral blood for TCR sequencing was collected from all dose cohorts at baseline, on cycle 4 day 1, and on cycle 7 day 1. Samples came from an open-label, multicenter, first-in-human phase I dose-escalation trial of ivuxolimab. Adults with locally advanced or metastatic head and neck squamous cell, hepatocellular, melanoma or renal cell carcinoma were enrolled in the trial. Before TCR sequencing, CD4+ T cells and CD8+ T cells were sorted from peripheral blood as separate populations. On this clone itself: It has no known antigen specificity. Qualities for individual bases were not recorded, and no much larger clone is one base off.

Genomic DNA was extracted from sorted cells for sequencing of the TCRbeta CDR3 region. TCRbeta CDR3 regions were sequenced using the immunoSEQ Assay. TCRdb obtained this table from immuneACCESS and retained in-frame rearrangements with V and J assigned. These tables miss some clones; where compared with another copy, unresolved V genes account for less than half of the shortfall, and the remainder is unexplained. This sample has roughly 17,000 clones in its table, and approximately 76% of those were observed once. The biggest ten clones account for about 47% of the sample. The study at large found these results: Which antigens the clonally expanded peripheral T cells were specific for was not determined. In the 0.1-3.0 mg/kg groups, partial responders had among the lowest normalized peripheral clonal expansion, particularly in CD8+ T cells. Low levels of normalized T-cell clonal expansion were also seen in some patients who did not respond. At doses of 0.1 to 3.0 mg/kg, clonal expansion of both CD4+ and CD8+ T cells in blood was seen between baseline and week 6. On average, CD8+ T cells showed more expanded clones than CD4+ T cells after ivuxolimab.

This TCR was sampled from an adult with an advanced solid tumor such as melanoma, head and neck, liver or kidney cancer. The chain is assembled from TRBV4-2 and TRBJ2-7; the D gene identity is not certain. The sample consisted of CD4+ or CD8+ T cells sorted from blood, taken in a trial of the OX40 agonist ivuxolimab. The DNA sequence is TGTGCCAGCAGCCAAGAACGGGCAGGAGATACCTACGAGCAGTACTTC. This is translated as CASSQERAGDTYEQYF.